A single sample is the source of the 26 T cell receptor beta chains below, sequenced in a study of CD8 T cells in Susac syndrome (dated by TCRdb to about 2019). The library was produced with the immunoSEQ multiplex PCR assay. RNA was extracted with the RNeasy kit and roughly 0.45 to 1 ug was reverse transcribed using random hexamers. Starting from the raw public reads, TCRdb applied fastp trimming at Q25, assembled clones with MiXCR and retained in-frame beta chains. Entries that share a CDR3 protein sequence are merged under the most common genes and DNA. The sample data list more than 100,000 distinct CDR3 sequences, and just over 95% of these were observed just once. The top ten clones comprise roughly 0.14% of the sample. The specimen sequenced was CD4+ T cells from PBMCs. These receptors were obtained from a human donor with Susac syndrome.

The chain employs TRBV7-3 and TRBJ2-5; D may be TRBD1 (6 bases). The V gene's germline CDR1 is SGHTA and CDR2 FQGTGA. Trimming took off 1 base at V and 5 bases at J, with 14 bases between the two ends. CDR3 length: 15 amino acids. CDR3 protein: CASSLNGGPRETQYF. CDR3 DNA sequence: TGTGCCAGCAGCTTAAATGGGGGCCCTCGGGAGACCCAGTACTTC.

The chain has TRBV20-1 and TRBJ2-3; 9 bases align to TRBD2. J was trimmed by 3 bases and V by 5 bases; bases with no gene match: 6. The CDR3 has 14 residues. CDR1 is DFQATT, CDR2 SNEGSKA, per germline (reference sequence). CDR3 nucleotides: TGCAGTGCTTTAGGGAGCGGGAGGACAGATACGCAGTATTTT. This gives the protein CSALGSGRTDTQYF.

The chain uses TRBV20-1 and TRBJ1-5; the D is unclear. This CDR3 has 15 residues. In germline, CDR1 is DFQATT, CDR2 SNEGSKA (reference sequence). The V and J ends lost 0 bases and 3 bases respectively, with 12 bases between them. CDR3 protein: CSARESKMYNQPQHF. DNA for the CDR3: TGCAGTGCTAGAGAGTCGAAGATGTACAATCAGCCCCAGCATTTT.

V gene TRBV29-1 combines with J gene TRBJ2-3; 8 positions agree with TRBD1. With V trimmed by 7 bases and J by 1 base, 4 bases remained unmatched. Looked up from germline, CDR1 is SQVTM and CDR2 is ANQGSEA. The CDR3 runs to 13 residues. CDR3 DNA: TGCAGCGGCGACAGGGGCGGCACAGATACGCAGTATTTT. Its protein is CSGDRGGTDTQYF.

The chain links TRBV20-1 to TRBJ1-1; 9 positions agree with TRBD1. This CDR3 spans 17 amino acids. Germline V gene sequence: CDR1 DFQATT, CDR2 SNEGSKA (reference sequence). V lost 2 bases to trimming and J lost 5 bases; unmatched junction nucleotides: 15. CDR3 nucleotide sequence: TGCAGTGCTAGATTAGCAGGGGCGGACAGGGGAAGAACTGAAGCTTTCTTT. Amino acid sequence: CSARLAGADRGRTEAFF.

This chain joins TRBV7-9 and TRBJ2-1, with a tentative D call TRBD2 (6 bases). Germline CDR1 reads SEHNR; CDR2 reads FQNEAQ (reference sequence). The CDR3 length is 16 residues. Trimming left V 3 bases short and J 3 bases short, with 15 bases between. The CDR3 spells CASSFSWPGVYNEQFF. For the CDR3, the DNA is TGTGCCAGCAGCTTTAGTTGGCCGGGAGTCTACAATGAGCAGTTCTTC.

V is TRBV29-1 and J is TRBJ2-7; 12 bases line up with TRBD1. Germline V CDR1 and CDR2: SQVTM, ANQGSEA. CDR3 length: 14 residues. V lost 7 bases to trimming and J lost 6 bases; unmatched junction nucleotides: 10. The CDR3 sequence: CSAKSGTGGGEQYF. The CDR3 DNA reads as TGCAGCGCTAAAAGCGGGACAGGGGGCGGCGAGCAGTACTTC.

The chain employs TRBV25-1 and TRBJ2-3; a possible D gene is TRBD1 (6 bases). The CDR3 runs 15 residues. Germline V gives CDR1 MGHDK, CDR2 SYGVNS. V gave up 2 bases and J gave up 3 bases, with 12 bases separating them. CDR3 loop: CASSETGHVTDTQYF. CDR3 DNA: TGTGCCAGCAGTGAAACGGGACACGTTACAGATACGCAGTATTTT.

CDR3 region: CSVEMSGRYYEQYF. CDR3 nucleotide sequence: TGCAGCGTTGAAATGTCAGGGAGGTACTACGAGCAGTACTTC. The chain carries TRBV29-1 and TRBJ2-7; D is perhaps TRBD2 (6 bases). This CDR3 comprises 14 residues. Trimming took off 2 bases at V and 3 bases at J, with 14 bases between the two ends. The V gene's germline CDR1 is SQVTM and CDR2 ANQGSEA.

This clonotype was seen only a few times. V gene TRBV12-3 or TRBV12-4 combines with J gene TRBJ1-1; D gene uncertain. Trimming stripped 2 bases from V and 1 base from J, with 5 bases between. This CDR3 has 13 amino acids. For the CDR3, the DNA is TGTGCCAGCAGTTTATCTGGGAACACTGAAGCTTTCTTT. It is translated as CASSLSGNTEAFF.

CDR3 residues: CASSLRQGSRTFF. The CDR3 DNA sequence: TGTGCCAGCAGCTTACGACAGGGATCAAGAACTTTCTTT. This chain links TRBV7-9 with TRBJ1-1, with 7 bases that match TRBD1. Germline V gene sequence: CDR1 SEHNR, CDR2 FQNEAQ (reference sequence). The CDR3 spans 13 residues. V lost 2 bases, J lost 12 bases, and 9 bases stayed unmatched. The whole variable domain, remainder taken from reference TRBV7-9 and TRBJ1-1, is DTGVSQNPRHKITKRGQNVTFRCDPISEHNRLYWYRQTLGQGPEFLTYFQNEAQLEKSRLLSDRFSAERPKGSFSTLEIQRTEQGDSAMYLCASSLRQGSRTFFGQGTRLTVV.

CDR3 protein: CASSRTSGPDNEQFF. CDR3 bases: TGTGCCAGCAGCCGAACTAGCGGGCCTGACAATGAGCAGTTCTTC. The J gene is TRBJ2-1, the V gene TRBV5-5; 9 bases agree with TRBD2. This CDR3 contains 15 residues. The germline gives CDR1 SGHKS, CDR2 YYEKEE (reference sequence). The J segment lost 5 bases and the V segment lost 4 bases, leaving 7 bases of the junction unmatched.

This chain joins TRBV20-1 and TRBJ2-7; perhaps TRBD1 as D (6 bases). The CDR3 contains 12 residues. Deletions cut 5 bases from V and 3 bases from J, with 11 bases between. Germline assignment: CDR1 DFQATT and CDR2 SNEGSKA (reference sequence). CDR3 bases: TGCAGTGCTTTTCCCAGGGGCTACGAGCAGTACTTC. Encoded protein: CSAFPRGYEQYF.

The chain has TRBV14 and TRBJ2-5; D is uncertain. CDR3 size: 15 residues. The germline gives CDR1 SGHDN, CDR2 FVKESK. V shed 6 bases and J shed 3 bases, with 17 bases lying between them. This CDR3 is CASSQTLGVEETQYF. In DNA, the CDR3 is TGTGCCAGCAGTCAAACCCTGGGCGTAGAAGAGACCCAGTACTTC.

The CDR3 coding sequence is TGTGCCTGGAGTCCCCCACTAAGCGGGAGCCGTCCTGAGCAGTTCTTC. It specifies CAWSPPLSGSRPEQFF. The genes are TRBV30 and TRBJ2-1, with 8 nucleotides matching TRBD2. Germline CDR1 GTSNPN, CDR2 SVGIG (reference sequence). This CDR3 region has 16 residues. V lost 2 bases to trimming and J lost 9 bases; unmatched junction nucleotides: 15.

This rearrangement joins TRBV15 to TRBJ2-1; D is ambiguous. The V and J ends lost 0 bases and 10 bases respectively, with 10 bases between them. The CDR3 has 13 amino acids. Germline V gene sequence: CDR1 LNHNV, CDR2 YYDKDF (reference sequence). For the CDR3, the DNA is TGTGCCACCAGCAGAGATCAGAAAGGGGAGCAGTTCTTC. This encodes CATSRDQKGEQFF.

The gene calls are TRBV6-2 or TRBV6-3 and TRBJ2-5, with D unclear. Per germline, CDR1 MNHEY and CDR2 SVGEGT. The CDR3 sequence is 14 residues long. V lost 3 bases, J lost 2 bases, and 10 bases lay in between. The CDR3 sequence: CASSYYSTQETQYF. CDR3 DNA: TGTGCCAGCAGTTATTACTCGACTCAAGAGACCCAGTACTTC.

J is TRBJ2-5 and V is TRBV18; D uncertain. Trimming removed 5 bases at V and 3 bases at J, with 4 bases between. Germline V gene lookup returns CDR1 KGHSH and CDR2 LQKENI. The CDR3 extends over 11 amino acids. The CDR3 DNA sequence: TGTGCCAGCTCAGGGGAAGAGACCCAGTACTTC. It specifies CASSGEETQYF.

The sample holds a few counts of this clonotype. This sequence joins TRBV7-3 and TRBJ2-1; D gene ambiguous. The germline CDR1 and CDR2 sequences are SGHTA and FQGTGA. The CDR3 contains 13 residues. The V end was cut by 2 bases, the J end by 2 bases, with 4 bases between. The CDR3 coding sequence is TGTGCCAGCAGCTTATCCGCCTACAATGAGCAGTTCTTC. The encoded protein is CASSLSAYNEQFF.

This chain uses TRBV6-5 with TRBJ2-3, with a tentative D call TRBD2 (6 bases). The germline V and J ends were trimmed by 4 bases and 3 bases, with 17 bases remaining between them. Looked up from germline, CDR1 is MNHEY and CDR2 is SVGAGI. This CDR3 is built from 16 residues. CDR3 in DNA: TGTGCCAGCAGTTCGGGGGTAATACGGTTGACAGATACGCAGTATTTT. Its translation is CASSSGVIRLTDTQYF.

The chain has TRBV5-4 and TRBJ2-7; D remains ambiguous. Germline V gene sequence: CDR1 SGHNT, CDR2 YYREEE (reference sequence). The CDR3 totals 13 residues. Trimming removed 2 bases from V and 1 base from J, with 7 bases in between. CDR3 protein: CASSFDASYEQYF. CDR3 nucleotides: TGTGCCAGCAGCTTCGACGCGTCCTACGAGCAGTACTTC.

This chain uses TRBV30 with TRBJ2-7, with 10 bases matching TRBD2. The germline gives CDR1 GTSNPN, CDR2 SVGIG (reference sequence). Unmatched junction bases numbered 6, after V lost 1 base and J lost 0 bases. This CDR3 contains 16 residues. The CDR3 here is CAWSGISGRSSYEQYF. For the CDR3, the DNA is TGTGCCTGGAGTGGTATTAGCGGGAGGAGCTCCTACGAGCAGTACTTC.

CDR3 loop: CASSLELGSTEAFF. The CDR3, as DNA: TGTGCCAGCAGCTTAGAACTGGGTTCGACTGAAGCTTTCTTT. The V and J genes are TRBV7-9 and TRBJ1-1; D gene ambiguous. CDR1 is SEHNR, CDR2 FQNEAQ, per germline (reference sequence). The CDR3 spans 14 residues. The V gene lost 1 base and the J gene lost 5 bases, with 11 bases spanning the gap.

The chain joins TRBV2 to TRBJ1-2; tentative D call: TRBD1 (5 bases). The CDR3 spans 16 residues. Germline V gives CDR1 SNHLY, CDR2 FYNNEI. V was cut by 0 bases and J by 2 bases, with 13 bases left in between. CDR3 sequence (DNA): TGTGCCAGCAGTGAAGCGAGAGACAGACAGAACTATGGCTACACCTTC. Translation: CASSEARDRQNYGYTF. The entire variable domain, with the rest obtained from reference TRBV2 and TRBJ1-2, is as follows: EPEVTQTPSHQVTQMGQEVILRCVPISNHLYFYWYRQILGQKVEFLVSFYNNEISEKSEIFDDQFSVERPDGSNFTLKIRSTKLEDSAMYFCASSEARDRQNYGYTFGSGTRLTVV.

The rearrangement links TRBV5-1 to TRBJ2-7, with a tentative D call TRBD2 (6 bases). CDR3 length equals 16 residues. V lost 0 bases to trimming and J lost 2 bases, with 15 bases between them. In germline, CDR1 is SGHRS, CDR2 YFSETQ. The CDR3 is CASSLGGLRDAYEQYF. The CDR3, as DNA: TGCGCCAGCAGCTTGGGTGGACTACGGGACGCCTACGAGCAGTACTTC.

The CDR3 nucleotides read TGCAGCCCACATAGAGGGGACAGATCGAATCAGCCCCAGCATTTT. Protein: CSPHRGDRSNQPQHF. V gene TRBV29-1 combines with J gene TRBJ1-5; 7 bases are a match to TRBD1. Germline V gene data show CDR1 as SQVTM and CDR2 as ANQGSEA. Trimming at V came to 8 bases and at J to 4 bases, leaving 14 bases not matched to a gene. The CDR3 length is 15 residues. Complete variable domain (other parts from reference TRBV29-1 and TRBJ1-5): SAVISQKPSRDICQRGTSLTIQCQVDSQVTMMFWYRQQPGQSLTLIATANQGSEATYESGFVIDKFPISRPNLTFSTLTVSNMSPEDSSIYLCSPHRGDRSNQPQHFGDGTRLSIL.